This paragraph covers one T cell receptor (beta chain) sequence. Its antigen is not known. This sample is part of a study of human T cells and chemical hapten exposure. TCRdb processed the RACE reads anew with MiXCR; each CDR3 protein has one entry. The table shows about 300,000 distinct CDR3 sequences, with over 5% occurring only once. Findings and limits, study-wide: Counts of expanded TCRs (at PT1) showed a positive correlation with patch test score.

The time point was: pre-sensitization, week 0. Treatment meaning: therapeutic diphenylcyclopropenone sensitization with weekly scalp DPC. Sequencing started from total RNA isolated from unfractionated whole blood. The source of this sequence is a woman between 18 and 29 years old with alopecia areata. Some clones in this sample may be carry-over from other donors' samples. Sequences were derived from whole blood, sampled in connection with sensitization to the hapten diphenylcyclopropenone (DPC).

The CDR3 DNA is TGCGCCAGCAGCCCCTGGGGACCGAACACTGAAGCTTTCTTT. The encoded protein is CASSPWGPNTEAFF. The gene calls are TRBV5-1 and TRBJ1-1; D perhaps matches TRBD1 (5 bases). The CDR3 length is 14 residues. V was trimmed by 4 bases and J by 1 base, leaving 11 bases between them. Germline values: CDR1 SGHRS, CDR2 YFSETQ. Full variable domain (rest looked up from reference TRBV5-1 and TRBJ1-1): KAGVTQTPRYLIKTRGQQVTLSCSPISGHRSVSWYQQTPGQGLQFLFEYFSETQRNKGNFPGRFSGRQFSNSRSEMNVSTLELGDSALYLCASSPWGPNTEAFFGQGTRLTVV.